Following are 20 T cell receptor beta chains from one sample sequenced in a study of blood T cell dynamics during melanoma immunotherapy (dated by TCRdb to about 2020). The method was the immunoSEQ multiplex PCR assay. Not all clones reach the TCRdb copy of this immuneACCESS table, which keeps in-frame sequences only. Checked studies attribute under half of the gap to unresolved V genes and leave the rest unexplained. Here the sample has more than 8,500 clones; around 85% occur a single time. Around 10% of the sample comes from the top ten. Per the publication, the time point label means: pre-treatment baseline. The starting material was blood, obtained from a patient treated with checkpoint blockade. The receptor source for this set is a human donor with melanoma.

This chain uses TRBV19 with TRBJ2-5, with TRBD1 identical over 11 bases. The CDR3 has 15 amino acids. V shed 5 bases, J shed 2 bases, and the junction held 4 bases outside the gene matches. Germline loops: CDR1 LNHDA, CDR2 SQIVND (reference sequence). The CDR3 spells CASSLDRGLQETQYF. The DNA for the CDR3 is TGTGCCAGTAGTTTGGACAGGGGGCTTCAAGAGACCCAGTACTTC.

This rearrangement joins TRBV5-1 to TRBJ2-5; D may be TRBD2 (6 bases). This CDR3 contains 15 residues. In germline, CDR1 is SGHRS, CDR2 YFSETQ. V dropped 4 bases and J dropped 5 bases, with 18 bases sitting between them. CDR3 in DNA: TGCGCCAGCAGCACCAGTGGCGGGGCGGGGGAGACCCAGTACTTC. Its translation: CASSTSGGAGETQYF.

Here the CDR3 reads CASRWGARETQYF. The CDR3 nucleotides are TGTGCCAGTCGTTGGGGGGCGAGAGAGACCCAGTACTTC. J is TRBJ2-5 and V is TRBV7-2; possibly TRBD1 or TRBD2 for D (6 bases each). V was pared by 9 bases and J by 4 bases, with 15 bases between. Germline CDR1 and CDR2: SGHTA and FQGNSA. The CDR3 totals 13 residues.

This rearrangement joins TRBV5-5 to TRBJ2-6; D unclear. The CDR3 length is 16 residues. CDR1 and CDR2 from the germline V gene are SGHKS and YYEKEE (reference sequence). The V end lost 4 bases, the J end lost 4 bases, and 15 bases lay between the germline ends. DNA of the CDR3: TGTGCCAGCAGCCACGACATTGGTCTGGGGGCCAACGTCCTGACTTTC. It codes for CASSHDIGLGANVLTF. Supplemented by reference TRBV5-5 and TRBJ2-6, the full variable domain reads DAGVTQSPTHLIKTRGQQVTLRCSPISGHKSVSWYQQVLGQGPQFIFQYYEKEERGRGNFPDRFSARQFPNYSSELNVNALLLGDSALYLCASSHDIGLGANVLTFGAGSRLTVL.

The CDR3 is CASSQDSPVAYEQYF. The CDR3 nucleotides are TGTGCCAGCAGCCAAGACAGCCCCGTAGCTTACGAGCAGTACTTC. V gene TRBV16 combines with J gene TRBJ2-7; D might be TRBD1 (5 bases). The V and J ends lost 2 bases and 4 bases respectively, with 15 bases between them. The CDR3 covers 15 residues. The germline V gene encodes CDR1 KGHSY and CDR2 FQNENV.

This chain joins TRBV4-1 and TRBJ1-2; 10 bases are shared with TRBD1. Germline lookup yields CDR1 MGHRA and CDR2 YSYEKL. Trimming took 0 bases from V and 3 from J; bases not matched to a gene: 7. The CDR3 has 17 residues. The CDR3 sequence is CASSQDRQGAQDYGYTF. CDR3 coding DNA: TGCGCCAGCAGCCAAGACCGACAGGGGGCGCAAGACTATGGCTACACCTTC.

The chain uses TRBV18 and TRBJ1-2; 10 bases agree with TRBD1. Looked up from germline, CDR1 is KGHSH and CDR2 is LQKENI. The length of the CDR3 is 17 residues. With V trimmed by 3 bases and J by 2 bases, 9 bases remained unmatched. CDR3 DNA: TGTGCCAGCTCACCCCCGGGCTGGGACAGGGGAAACTATGGCTACACCTTC. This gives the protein CASSPPGWDRGNYGYTF.

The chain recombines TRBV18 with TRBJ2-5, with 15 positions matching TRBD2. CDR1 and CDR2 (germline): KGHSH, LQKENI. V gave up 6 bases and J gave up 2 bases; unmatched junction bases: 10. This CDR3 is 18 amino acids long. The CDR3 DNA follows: TGTGCCAGCTCGTCGGGACTAGCGGGGGGCAAGGAACAAGAGACCCAGTACTTC. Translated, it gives CASSSGLAGGKEQETQYF.

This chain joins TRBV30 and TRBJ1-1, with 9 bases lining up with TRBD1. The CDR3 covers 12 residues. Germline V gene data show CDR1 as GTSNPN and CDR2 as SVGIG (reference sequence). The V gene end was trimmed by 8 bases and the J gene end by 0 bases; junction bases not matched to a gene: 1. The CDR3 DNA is TGTGCCGGGGACAGGGTGAACACTGAAGCTTTCTTT. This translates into CAGDRVNTEAFF.

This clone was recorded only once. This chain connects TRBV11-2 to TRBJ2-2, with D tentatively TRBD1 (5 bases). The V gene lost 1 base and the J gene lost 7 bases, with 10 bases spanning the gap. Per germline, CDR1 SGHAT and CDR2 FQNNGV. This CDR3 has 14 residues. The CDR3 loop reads CASSLGTGGGELFF. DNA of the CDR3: TGTGCCAGCAGCTTAGGAACAGGTGGCGGGGAGCTGTTTTTT.

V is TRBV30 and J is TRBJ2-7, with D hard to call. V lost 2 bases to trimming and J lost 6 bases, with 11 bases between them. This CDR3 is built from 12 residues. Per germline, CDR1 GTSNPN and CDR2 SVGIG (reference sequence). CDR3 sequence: CAWSPTDIEQYF. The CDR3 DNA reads TGTGCCTGGAGTCCCACAGATATCGAGCAGTACTTC.

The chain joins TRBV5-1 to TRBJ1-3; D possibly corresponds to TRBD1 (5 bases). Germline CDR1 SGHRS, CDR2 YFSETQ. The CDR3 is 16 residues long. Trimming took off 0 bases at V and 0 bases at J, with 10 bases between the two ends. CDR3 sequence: CASSLGDSGSGNTIYF. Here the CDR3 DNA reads TGCGCCAGCAGCTTGGGAGACAGCGGCTCTGGAAACACCATATATTTT.

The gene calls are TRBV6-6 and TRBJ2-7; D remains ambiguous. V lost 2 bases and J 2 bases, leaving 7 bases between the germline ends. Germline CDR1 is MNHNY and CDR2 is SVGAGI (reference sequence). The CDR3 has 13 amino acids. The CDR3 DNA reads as TGTGCCAGCAGTTACAGGCAGACCTACGAGCAGTACTTC. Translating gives CASSYRQTYEQYF.

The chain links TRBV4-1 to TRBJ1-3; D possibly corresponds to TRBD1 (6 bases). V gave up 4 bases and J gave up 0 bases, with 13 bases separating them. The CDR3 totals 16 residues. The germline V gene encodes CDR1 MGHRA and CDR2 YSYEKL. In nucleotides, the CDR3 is TGCGCCAGCAGCCGAGAACCAGGGGACTCTGGAAACACCATATATTTT. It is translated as CASSREPGDSGNTIYF.

In DNA, the CDR3 is TGCGCCAGCAGCTTGGACAGGGGCTCCAGCCCCGGAGGCTACACCTTC. It specifies CASSLDRGSSPGGYTF. The rearrangement joins TRBV5-1 to TRBJ1-2; 7 nucleotides align to TRBD1. This CDR3 region has 16 residues. After removal of 0 bases from V and 8 bases from J, the junction contained 13 bases not matched to a gene. CDR1 is SGHRS, CDR2 YFSETQ, per germline. The full variable domain, in which reference TRBV5-1 and TRBJ1-2 provide the parts outside the CDR3, is KAGVTQTPRYLIKTRGQQVTLSCSPISGHRSVSWYQQTPGQGLQFLFEYFSETQRNKGNFPGRFSGRQFSNSRSEMNVSTLELGDSALYLCASSLDRGSSPGGYTFGSGTRLTVV.

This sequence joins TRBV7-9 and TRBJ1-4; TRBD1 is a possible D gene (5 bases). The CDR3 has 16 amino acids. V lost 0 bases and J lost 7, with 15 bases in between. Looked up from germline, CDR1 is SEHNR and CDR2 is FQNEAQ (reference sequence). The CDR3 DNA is TGTGCCAGCAGCTTAGCGGACTCAGGGATAGGTGAAAAACTGTTTTTT. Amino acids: CASSLADSGIGEKLFF. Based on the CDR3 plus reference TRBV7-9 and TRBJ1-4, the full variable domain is DTGVSQNPRHKITKRGQNVTFRCDPISEHNRLYWYRQTLGQGPEFLTYFQNEAQLEKSRLLSDRFSAERPKGSFSTLEIQRTEQGDSAMYLCASSLADSGIGEKLFFGSGTQLSVL.

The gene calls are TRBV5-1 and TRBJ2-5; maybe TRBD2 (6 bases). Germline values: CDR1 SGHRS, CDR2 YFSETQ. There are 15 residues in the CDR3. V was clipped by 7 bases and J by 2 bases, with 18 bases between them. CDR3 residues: CASGVLGGEQETQYF. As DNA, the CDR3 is TGCGCCAGCGGCGTGCTCGGGGGTGAACAAGAGACCCAGTACTTC.

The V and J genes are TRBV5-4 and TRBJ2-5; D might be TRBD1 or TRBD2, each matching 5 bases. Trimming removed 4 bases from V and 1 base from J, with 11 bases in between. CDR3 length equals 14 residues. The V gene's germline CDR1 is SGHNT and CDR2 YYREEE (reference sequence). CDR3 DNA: TGTGCCAGCAGCCGAGGGGCAGTCCAAGAGACCCAGTACTTC. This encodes CASSRGAVQETQYF.

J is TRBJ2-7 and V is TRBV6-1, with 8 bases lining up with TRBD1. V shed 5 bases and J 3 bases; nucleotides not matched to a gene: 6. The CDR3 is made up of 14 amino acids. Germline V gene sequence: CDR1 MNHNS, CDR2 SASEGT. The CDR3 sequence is CASSTRTGSYEQYF. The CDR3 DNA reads TGTGCCAGCAGTACGCGGACAGGGAGCTACGAGCAGTACTTC.

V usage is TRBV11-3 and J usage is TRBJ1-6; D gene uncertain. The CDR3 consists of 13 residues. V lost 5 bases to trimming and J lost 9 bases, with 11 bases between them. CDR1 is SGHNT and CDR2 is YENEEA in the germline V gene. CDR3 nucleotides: TGTGCCAGCAGCCTCGATACCCTTTCACCCCTCCACTTT. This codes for CASSLDTLSPLHF.